This paragraph reports one T cell receptor (beta chain). These data originate in a study of PD-1 blockade in mismatch repair-deficient tumors. Here immunoSEQ multiplex PCR was the method, and the copy in TCRdb shows in-frame clones only, minus some. The sample has some 100,000 clones; approximately 83% are singletons. PCR or immunohistochemistry showed mismatch repair deficiency in every enrolled patient. Germline V gene sequence: CDR1 MDHEN, CDR2 SYDVKM. The ends were cut back, 5 bases at V and 0 bases at J, with 14 bases in the middle. The CDR3 has 16 residues. The source material was peripheral blood, sampled roughly 35 weeks after starting pembrolizumab. The TCR comes from an adult with mismatch repair-deficient cancer. V and J are TRBV28 and TRBJ2-1, with a tentative D call TRBD2 (6 bases). CDR3 region: CASSPIMGGSYNEQFF. The CDR3 coding sequence is TGTGCCAGCAGTCCAATAATGGGGGGCTCCTACAATGAGCAGTTCTTC. Full variable domain (rest looked up from reference TRBV28 and TRBJ2-1): DVKVTQSSRYLVKRTGEKVFLECVQDMDHENMFWYRQDPGLGLRLIYFSYDVKMKEKGDIPEGYSVSREKKERFSLILESASTNQTSMYLCASSPIMGGSYNEQFFGPGTRLTVL.